This paragraph covers one T cell receptor beta chain sequence. In the original processing: Reference gene primer amplification gave estimated nucleated cell counts. Measured with immunoSEQ multiplex PCR; TCRdb has only the in-frame clones, and not every one. Clonal size and the V and J genes are those of that table, whereas D and trimming came from the DNA. The table has under 200,000 clones, around 77% seen once. CDR3 length: 13 amino acids. The V end was cut by 9 bases, the J end by 0 bases, with 11 bases between. CDR1 and CDR2 from the germline V gene are LNHDA and SQIVND (reference sequence). This record comes from a study of blood T cell repertoires in COVID-19. Whole-study context: Spain, Italy and the United States supplied samples that represented acute and convalescent COVID-19. Nucleic acid was either cDNA or gDNA, and it came from T cells, B-cell-depleted T cells, or PBMCs.

The origin of this receptor is a man between 65 and 85 years old with acute or convalescent COVID-19. What was sequenced was peripheral blood. The chain is built from TRBV19 and TRBJ1-1; D is unclear. The CDR3 loop is CASARYMNTEAFF. The CDR3 DNA follows: TGTGCCAGCGCTCGTTACATGAACACTGAAGCTTTCTTT.